This TCR beta chain was obtained from a study of cytomegalovirus exposure and HLA in healthy donors. General study findings and limits: Later analysis demonstrated an association between a missense DCLRE1C variant and TCR beta V- and J-gene trimming. Most CMV-associated TCR beta chains were later found to appear HLA-restricted.

For this clone: No antigen is known for it.

Primers: 60 Vbeta forward and 13 Jbeta reverse. How the authors handled the data: Around 83 million unique TCR beta chains, roughly 10 million shared, were counted in a later analysis. The data were produced by immunoSEQ multiplex PCR, yet TCRdb's version contains in-frame clones alone and is incomplete. Clone size and the V and J calls come from that table; the DNA yielded D and trimming. Among 120,000 or so clones, 80% were seen once, and the ten largest hold 8% to 9%. The V end lost 5 bases, the J end lost 8 bases, and 12 bases lay between the germline ends. CDR1 is MNHNY and CDR2 is SVGAGI in the germline V gene (reference sequence). CDR3 length: 12 residues.

This chain uses TRBV6-6 with TRBJ1-2, with a possible D match to TRBD1 (6 bases). This receptor was obtained from a female donor in good health and CMV-seropositive. Sequencing was done on a sample of PBMCs. Here the CDR3 reads CASSTQGKGYTF. CDR3 nucleotide sequence: TGTGCCAGCAGTACGCAGGGGAAGGGCTACACCTTC.